This TCR beta chain was sequenced in a study of blood T cell repertoires in COVID-19. The CDR3 sequence is 14 residues long. Deletions cut 6 bases from V and 1 base from J, with 11 bases between. Germline values: CDR1 SGHTA, CDR2 FQGNSA. Some clones are missing from TCRdb's copy, which holds only in-frame ones; the method was immunoSEQ multiplex PCR. In the table there are around 220,000 clones, approximately 80% of which are singletons. Sequenced material: peripheral blood. The receptor comes from an elderly woman with COVID-19, enrolled during active disease. The chain uses TRBV7-2 and TRBJ2-3, with D perhaps TRBD2 (6 bases). CDR3 in DNA: TGTGCCAGCAGTAGTCAGCGGGGCACAGATACGCAGTATTTT. Its protein is CASSSQRGTDTQYF.